The rows below give T cell receptor beta chains drawn from one sample of a study of blood T cell repertoires in COVID-19. The assay was immunoSEQ multiplex PCR, and TCRdb's table has in-frame clones only and misses some. The sample holds around 250,000 clones; approximately 89% are singletons and the top ten take roughly 10%. The specimen was peripheral blood. The receptors derive from an older woman with COVID-19, enrolled during active disease. The CDR3 runs from the conserved cysteine through the conserved F or W.

CDR3aa: CASSHNEKLFF; j_gene: TRBJ1-4; v_gene: TRBV28
CDR3aa: CASSFDRGPNQPQHF; j_gene: TRBJ1-5; v_gene: TRBV28
CDR3aa: CASSFRTGLGGYTF; j_gene: TRBJ1-2; v_gene: TRBV27
CDR3aa: CASSLAVSTEAFF; j_gene: TRBJ1-1; v_gene: TRBV6-2/TRBV6-3
CDR3aa: CASSWNGQDPYEQYF; j_gene: TRBJ2-7; v_gene: TRBV6-6
CDR3aa: CASSSGQNEQFF; j_gene: TRBJ2-1; v_gene: TRBV5-5
CDR3aa: CASSLGLAGLYEQYF; j_gene: TRBJ2-7; v_gene: TRBV3-1/TRBV3-2
CDR3aa: CASGSGVSGQEKLFF; j_gene: TRBJ1-4; v_gene: TRBV12-5
CDR3aa: CASTGVGSQHF; j_gene: TRBJ1-5; v_gene: TRBV6-5
CDR3aa: CASSQTSGTVDEQFF; j_gene: TRBJ2-1; v_gene: TRBV4-2
CDR3aa: CASSLGVAGNEQFF; j_gene: TRBJ2-1; v_gene: TRBV7-9
CDR3aa: CASKRPGGVQFF; j_gene: TRBJ2-1; v_gene: TRBV12-3/TRBV12-4
CDR3aa: CASSPDRAQGYTF; j_gene: TRBJ1-2; v_gene: TRBV5-8
CDR3aa: CATSDLLAGGNTGELFF; j_gene: TRBJ2-2; v_gene: TRBV24-1
CDR3aa: CASSQGTGQGIETQYF; j_gene: TRBJ2-5; v_gene: TRBV4-1
CDR3aa: CASSSTGLAGDEQYF; j_gene: TRBJ2-7; v_gene: TRBV9
CDR3aa: CATSRGQGTQPQHF; j_gene: TRBJ1-5; v_gene: TRBV15
CDR3aa: CASSFSGNPYEQYF; j_gene: TRBJ2-7; v_gene: TRBV13
CDR3aa: CASSVAGGHPNEQFF; j_gene: TRBJ2-1; v_gene: TRBV9
CDR3aa: CAITDRVGYEQYF; j_gene: TRBJ2-7; v_gene: TRBV10-3
CDR3aa: CASSQDPGLALTREQFF; j_gene: TRBJ2-1; v_gene: TRBV4-3
CDR3aa: CASSFVDTQYF; j_gene: TRBJ2-3; v_gene: TRBV12-3/TRBV12-4
CDR3aa: CSVAGQGLTNTEAFF; j_gene: TRBJ1-1; v_gene: TRBV29-1
CDR3aa: CASSLVRGGNSPLHF; j_gene: TRBJ1-6; v_gene: TRBV5-1
CDR3aa: CSVGQGPEQYF; j_gene: TRBJ2-7; v_gene: TRBV29-1
CDR3aa: CASSYSRQGLSSPLHF; j_gene: TRBJ1-6; v_gene: TRBV6-5
CDR3aa: CASSQQGGGEQYF; j_gene: TRBJ2-7; v_gene: TRBV7-9
CDR3aa: CASSRTNGYTF; j_gene: TRBJ1-2; v_gene: TRBV7-9
CDR3aa: CASRIHVPGGLLGNTEAFF; j_gene: TRBJ1-1; v_gene: TRBV7-9
CDR3aa: CASTEVTGIGNEQFF; j_gene: TRBJ2-1; v_gene: TRBV6-5
CDR3aa: CASSEIDRDTGELFF; j_gene: TRBJ2-2; v_gene: TRBV2
CDR3aa: CASSPSSTDTQYF; j_gene: TRBJ2-3; v_gene: TRBV5-1
CDR3aa: CAISVTRPRFF; j_gene: TRBJ2-1; v_gene: TRBV10-3
CDR3aa: CASSKRLSSGLNTGELFF; j_gene: TRBJ2-2; v_gene: TRBV19
CDR3aa: CASSQDLLDYEQYF; j_gene: TRBJ2-7; v_gene: TRBV4-2
CDR3aa: CASSLIDRGHYGYTF; j_gene: TRBJ1-2; v_gene: TRBV28
CDR3aa: CASESGGRYTEAFF; j_gene: TRBJ1-1; v_gene: TRBV28
CDR3aa: CASTPNTGLDYGYTF; j_gene: TRBJ1-2; v_gene: TRBV5-4
CDR3aa: CASSPQGSSGANVLTF; j_gene: TRBJ2-6; v_gene: TRBV11-3
CDR3aa: CASSSTGTSGTDTQYF; j_gene: TRBJ2-3; v_gene: TRBV18
CDR3aa: CASSQRGGSGSYTF; j_gene: TRBJ1-2; v_gene: TRBV3-1/TRBV3-2
CDR3aa: CAISDPTGSETQYF; j_gene: TRBJ2-5; v_gene: TRBV10-3
CDR3aa: CASSRQGTGYTF; j_gene: TRBJ1-2; v_gene: TRBV28
CDR3aa: CASSYSSISEKLFF; j_gene: TRBJ1-4; v_gene: TRBV6-2/TRBV6-3
CDR3aa: CASSLGRDTQYF; j_gene: TRBJ2-3; v_gene: TRBV12-3/TRBV12-4
CDR3aa: CASKAGGTGELFF; j_gene: TRBJ2-2; v_gene: TRBV6-5
CDR3aa: CASSQGRTAPMNTEAFF; j_gene: TRBJ1-1; v_gene: TRBV14
CDR3aa: CASSPEVAYGYTF; j_gene: TRBJ1-2; v_gene: TRBV6-5
CDR3aa: CASSQRQGMNEQFF; j_gene: TRBJ2-1; v_gene: TRBV4-3
CDR3aa: CATSGRGEQYF; j_gene: TRBJ2-7; v_gene: TRBV27
CDR3aa: CAGIDRANEQYF; j_gene: TRBJ2-7; v_gene: TRBV30
CDR3aa: CASSQEGGVDEQYF; j_gene: TRBJ2-7; v_gene: TRBV3-1/TRBV3-2
CDR3aa: CSVESSAARGWEQYF; j_gene: TRBJ2-7; v_gene: TRBV29-1
CDR3aa: CASSSQGYEQYF; j_gene: TRBJ2-7; v_gene: TRBV7-6
CDR3aa: CSGGQGAIGYTF; j_gene: TRBJ1-2; v_gene: TRBV29-1
CDR3aa: CASRGISGGYGYTF; j_gene: TRBJ1-2; v_gene: TRBV3-1/TRBV3-2
CDR3aa: CATSEARGSNQPQHF; j_gene: TRBJ1-5; v_gene: TRBV24-1